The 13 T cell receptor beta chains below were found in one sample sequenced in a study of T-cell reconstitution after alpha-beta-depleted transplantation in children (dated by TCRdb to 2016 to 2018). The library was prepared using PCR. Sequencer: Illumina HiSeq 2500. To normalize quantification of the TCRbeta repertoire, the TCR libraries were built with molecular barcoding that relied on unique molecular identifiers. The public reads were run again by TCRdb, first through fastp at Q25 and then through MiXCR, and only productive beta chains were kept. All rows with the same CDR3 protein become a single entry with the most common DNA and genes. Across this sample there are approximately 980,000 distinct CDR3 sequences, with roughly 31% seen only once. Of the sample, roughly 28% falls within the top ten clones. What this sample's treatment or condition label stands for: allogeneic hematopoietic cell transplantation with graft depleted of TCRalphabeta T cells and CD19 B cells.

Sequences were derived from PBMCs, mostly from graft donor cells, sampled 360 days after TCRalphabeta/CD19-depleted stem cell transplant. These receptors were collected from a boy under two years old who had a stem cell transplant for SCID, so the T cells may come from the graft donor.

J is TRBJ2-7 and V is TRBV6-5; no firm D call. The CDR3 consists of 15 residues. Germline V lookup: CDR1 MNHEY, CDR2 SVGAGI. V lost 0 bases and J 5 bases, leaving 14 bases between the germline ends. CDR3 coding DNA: TGTGCCAGCAGTTACTCGATCCCGGGTTTGGACGAGCAGTACTTC. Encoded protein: CASSYSIPGLDEQYF.

CDR3 DNA sequence: TGTGCCAGCAGCTTGATGGATCTGGAGACCCAGTACTTC. This sequence encodes CASSLMDLETQYF. This rearrangement joins TRBV11-1 to TRBJ2-5; no clear D gene. Germline V gene data show CDR1 as SGHAT and CDR2 as FQDESV (reference sequence). Trimming removed 3 bases from V and 5 bases from J, with 10 bases in between. This CDR3 contains 13 residues.

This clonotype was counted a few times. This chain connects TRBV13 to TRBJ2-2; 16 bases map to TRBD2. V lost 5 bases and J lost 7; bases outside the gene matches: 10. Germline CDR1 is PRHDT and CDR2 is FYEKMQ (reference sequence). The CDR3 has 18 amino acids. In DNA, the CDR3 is TGTGCCAGCAGCGCTCCGGGACTAGCGGGGGGGCCCCGCGGGGAGCTGTTTTTT. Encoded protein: CASSAPGLAGGPRGELFF.

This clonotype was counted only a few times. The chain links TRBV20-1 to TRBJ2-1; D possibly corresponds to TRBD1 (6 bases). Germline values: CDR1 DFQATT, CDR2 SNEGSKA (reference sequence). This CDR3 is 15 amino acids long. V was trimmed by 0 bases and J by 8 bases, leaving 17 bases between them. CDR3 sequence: CSARDPQGLGDEQFF. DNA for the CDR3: TGCAGTGCTAGAGATCCCCAGGGGTTAGGAGATGAGCAGTTCTTC.

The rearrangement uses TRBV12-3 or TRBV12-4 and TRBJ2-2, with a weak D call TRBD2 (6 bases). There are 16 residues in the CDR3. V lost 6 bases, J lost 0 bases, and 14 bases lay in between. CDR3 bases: TGTGCCAGCAGGAGACCGGGACTTGCGAACACCGGGGAGCTGTTTTTT. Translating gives CASRRPGLANTGELFF.

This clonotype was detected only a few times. The CDR3 spells CASSGGQVGSEQYF. The CDR3 coding sequence is TGCGCCAGCAGCGGCGGACAGGTAGGAAGCGAGCAGTACTTC. The chain has TRBV5-1 and TRBJ2-7, with 7 bases fitting TRBD1. The CDR3 totals 14 residues. The V segment lost 4 bases and the J segment 6 bases; nucleotides outside the gene matches: 10. Germline lookup yields CDR1 SGHRS and CDR2 YFSETQ.

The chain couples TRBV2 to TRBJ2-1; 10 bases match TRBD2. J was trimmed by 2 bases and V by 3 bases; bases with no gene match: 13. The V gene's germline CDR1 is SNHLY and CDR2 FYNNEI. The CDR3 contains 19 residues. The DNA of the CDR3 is TGTGCCAGCAGTGATATTAGCGGGGGGCTAGTGGTACCCTACAATGAGCAGTTCTTC. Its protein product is CASSDISGGLVVPYNEQFF.

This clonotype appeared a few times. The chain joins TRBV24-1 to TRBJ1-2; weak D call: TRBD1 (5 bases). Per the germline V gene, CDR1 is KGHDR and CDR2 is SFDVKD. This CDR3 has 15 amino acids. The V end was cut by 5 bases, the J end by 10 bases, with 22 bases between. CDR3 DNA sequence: TGTGCCACCAGTGCCCAACCGGGACCCCGGTCAACCTACACCTTC. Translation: CATSAQPGPRSTYTF.

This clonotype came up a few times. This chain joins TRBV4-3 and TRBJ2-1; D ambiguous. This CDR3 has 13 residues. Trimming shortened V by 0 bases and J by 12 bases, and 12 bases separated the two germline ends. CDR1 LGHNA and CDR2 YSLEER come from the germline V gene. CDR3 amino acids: CASSQDLVRVQFF. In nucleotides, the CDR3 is TGCGCCAGCAGCCAAGATCTAGTCCGCGTGCAGTTCTTC.

The CDR3 is CATSREPDMPAFF. Written as DNA, the CDR3 is TGTGCCACCAGCAGAGAGCCTGATATGCCCGCTTTCTTT. The chain couples TRBV15 to TRBJ1-1; D remains ambiguous. This CDR3 is 13 amino acids long. The V gene lost 0 bases and the J gene lost 11 bases, with 13 bases spanning the gap. The germline gives CDR1 LNHNV, CDR2 YYDKDF (reference sequence).

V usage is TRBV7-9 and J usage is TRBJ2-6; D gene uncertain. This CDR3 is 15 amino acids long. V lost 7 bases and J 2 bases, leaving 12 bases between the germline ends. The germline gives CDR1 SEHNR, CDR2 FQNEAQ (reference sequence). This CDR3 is CASTPRTAGANVLTF. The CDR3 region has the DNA TGTGCCAGCACCCCAAGGACGGCTGGGGCCAACGTCCTGACTTTC. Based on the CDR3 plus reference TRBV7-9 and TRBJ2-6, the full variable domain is DTGVSQNPRHKITKRGQNVTFRCDPISEHNRLYWYRQTLGQGPEFLTYFQNEAQLEKSRLLSDRFSAERPKGSFSTLEIQRTEQGDSAMYLCASTPRTAGANVLTFGAGSRLTVL.

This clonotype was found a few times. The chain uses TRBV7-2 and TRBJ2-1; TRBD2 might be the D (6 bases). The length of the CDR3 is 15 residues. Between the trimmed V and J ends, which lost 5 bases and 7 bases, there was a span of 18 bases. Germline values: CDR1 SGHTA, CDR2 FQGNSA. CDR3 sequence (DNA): TGTGCCAGCAGCCCAGGGACTCTCTTAGGGAATGAGCAGTTCTTC. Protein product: CASSPGTLLGNEQFF.

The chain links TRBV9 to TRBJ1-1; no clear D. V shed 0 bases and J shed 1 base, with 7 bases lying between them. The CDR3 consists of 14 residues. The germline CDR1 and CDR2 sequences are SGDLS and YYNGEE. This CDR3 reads CASSVAGRNTEAFF. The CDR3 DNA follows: TGTGCCAGCAGCGTAGCGGGGAGGAACACTGAAGCTTTCTTT.